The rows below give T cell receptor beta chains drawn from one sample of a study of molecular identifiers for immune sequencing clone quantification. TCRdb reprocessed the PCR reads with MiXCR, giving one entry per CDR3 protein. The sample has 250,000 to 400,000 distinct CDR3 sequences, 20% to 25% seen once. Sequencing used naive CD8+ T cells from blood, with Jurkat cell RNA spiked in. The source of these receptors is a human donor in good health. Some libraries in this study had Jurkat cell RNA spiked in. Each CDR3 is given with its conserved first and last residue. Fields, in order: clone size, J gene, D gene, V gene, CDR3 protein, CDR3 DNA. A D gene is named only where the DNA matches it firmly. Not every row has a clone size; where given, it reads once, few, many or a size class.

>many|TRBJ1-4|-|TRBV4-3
CASSQDRTRVEKLFF
TGCGCCAGCAGCCAAGACCGAACCCGGGTTGAAAAACTGTTTTTT
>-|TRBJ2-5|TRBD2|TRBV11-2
CASSFDGGGAGQYF
TGTGCCAGCAGCTTTGACGGCGGGGGGGCCGGCCAGTACTTC
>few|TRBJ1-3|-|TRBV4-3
CASSQKDGPSGNTIYF
TGCGCCAGCAGCCAGAAGGACGGACCCTCTGGAAACACCATATATTTT
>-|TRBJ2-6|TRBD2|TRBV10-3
CAISEGLAVSSGANVLTF
TGTGCCATCAGTGAAGGGCTAGCGGTAAGCTCTGGGGCCAACGTCCTGACTTTC
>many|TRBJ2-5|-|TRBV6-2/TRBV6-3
CASSANYQETQYF
TGTGCCAGCAGTGCGAACTACCAAGAGACCCAGTACTTC
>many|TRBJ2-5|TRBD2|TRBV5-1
CASSFLAGQETQYF
TGCGCCAGCAGCTTCCTAGCGGGACAAGAGACCCAGTACTTC
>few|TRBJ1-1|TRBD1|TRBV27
CASRERTGVITEAFF
TGTGCCAGCAGGGAACGGACAGGGGTCATCACTGAAGCTTTCTTT
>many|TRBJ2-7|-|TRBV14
CASSPTLTGYEQYF
TGTGCCAGCAGCCCAACCTTGACAGGCTACGAGCAGTACTTC
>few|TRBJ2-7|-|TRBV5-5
CASMSGSRVEGPIYEQYF
TGTGCCAGCATGTCTGGGAGTCGGGTTGAGGGACCAATCTACGAGCAGTACTTC
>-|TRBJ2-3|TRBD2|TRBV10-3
CAISESKGGGAGDTQYF
TGTGCCATCAGTGAGTCGAAGGGCGGGGGGGCCGGAGATACGCAGTATTTT
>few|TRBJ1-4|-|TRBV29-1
CSVFVRQSEGEKLFF
TGCAGCGTTTTTGTTAGACAGTCTGAGGGTGAAAAACTGTTTTTT
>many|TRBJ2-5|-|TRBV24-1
CATSEWETQYF
TGTGCCACCAGTGAGTGGGAGACCCAGTACTTC
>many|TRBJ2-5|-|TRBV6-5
CASSHGVRRAEETQYF
TGTGCCAGCAGCCACGGGGTTCGCCGGGCCGAAGAGACCCAGTACTTC
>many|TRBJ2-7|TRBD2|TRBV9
CASSLTSGSGYEQYF
TGTGCCAGCAGCCTGACTAGCGGGAGCGGCTACGAGCAGTACTTC
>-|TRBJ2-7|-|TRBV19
CASSIVGRSYEQYF
TGTGCCAGTAGTATCGTAGGAAGGTCCTACGAGCAGTACTTC
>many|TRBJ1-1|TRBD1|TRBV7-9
CASSLDRDREAFF
TGTGCCAGCAGCTTAGACCGGGACAGGGAAGCTTTCTTT
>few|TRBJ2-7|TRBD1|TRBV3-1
CASSPRDRAISYEQYF
TGTGCCAGCAGCCCCCGGGACAGGGCGATCTCCTACGAGCAGTACTTC
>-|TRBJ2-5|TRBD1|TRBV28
CARPKVSPGQGRQETQYF
TGTGCCAGGCCCAAGGTCTCTCCGGGACAGGGGAGGCAAGAGACCCAGTACTTC
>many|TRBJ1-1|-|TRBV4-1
CASSPGGMMNTEAFF
TGCGCCAGCAGCCCCGGAGGAATGATGAACACTGAAGCTTTCTTT
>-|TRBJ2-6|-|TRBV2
CASRVVGDSAGANVPTF
TGTGCCAGCAGGGTAGTCGGGGATTCTGCTGGGGCCAACGTCCCGACTTTC
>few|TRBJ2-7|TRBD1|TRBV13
CASSLVDRDHEQYF
TGTGCCAGCAGCCTGGTAGACAGGGATCACGAGCAGTACTTC
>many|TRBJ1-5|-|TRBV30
CAWSVGSAWGQPQHF
TGTGCCTGGAGTGTTGGTTCGGCCTGGGGTCAGCCCCAGCATTTT
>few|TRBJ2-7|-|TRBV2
CASSAGAPSSYEQHF
TGTGCCAGCAGCGCAGGGGCCCCGAGCTCCTACGAGCAGCACTTC
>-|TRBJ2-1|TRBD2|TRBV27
CASSWGPSGNYEQFF
TGTGCCAGCAGTTGGGGGCCTAGCGGGAACTATGAGCAGTTCTTC
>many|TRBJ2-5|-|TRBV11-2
CASSWDTDQETQYF
TGTGCCAGCAGCTGGGACACCGACCAAGAGACCCAGTACTTC
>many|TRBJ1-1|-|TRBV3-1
CASSQDGGNTEAFF
TGTGCCAGCAGCCAAGATGGGGGGAACACTGAAGCTTTCTTT
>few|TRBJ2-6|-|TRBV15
CAVGRRSSGANVLAF
TGTGCCGTCGGACGCCGGAGCTCTGGGGCCAACGTCCTGGCTTTC
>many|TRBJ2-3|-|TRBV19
CASSPYAASTDTQYF
TGTGCCAGTAGCCCTTACGCAGCTAGCACAGATACGCAGTATTTT
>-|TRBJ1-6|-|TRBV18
CASSPEYNSPLHF
TGTGCCAGCTCACCGGAATATAATTCACCCCTCCACTTT
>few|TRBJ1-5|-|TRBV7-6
CASSLDRVGQPQHF
TGTGCCAGCAGCTTAGACAGGGTCGGGCAGCCCCAGCATTTT
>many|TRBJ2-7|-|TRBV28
CASSPVSSYEQYF
TGTGCCAGCAGTCCTGTAAGCTCCTACGAGCAGTACTTC
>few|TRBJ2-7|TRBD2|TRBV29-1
CSVVRPGLAGDEQYF
TGCAGCGTTGTTCGACCGGGACTAGCGGGGGACGAGCAGTACTTC
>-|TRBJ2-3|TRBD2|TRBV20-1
CSAPGRASGSITDTQYF
TGCAGTGCTCCAGGTCGGGCTAGCGGGAGTATCACAGATACGCAGTATTTT
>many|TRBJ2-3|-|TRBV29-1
CSVRPGGAADTQYF
TGCAGCGTTAGACCGGGGGGCGCAGCAGATACGCAGTATTTT
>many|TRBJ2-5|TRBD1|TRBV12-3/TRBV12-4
CASSQQGAGRETQYF
TGTGCCAGCAGTCAGCAGGGGGCTGGTAGAGAGACCCAGTACTTC
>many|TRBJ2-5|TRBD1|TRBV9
CASSVDHKTGQETQYF
TGTGCCAGCAGCGTGGACCACAAGACAGGGCAAGAGACCCAGTACTTC
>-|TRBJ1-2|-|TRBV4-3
CASSQDWRGGNYGYTF
TGCGCCAGCAGCCAAGATTGGAGGGGGGGTAACTATGGCTACACCTTC
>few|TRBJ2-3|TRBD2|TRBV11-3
CASSRRTSGGTTDTQYF
TGTGCCAGCAGCCGACGGACTAGCGGGGGCACCACAGATACGCAGTATTTT
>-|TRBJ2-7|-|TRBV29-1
CSVWENNSYEQYF
TGCAGCGTTTGGGAGAACAACTCCTACGAGCAGTACTTC